These 17 T cell receptor beta chains share one sample of origin, sequenced in a study of shared clonotypes between healthy human individuals. Using immunoSEQ multiplex PCR, the repertoire was profiled, and TCRdb retains in-frame clones only, with some absent. The table has 2 million to 2.5 million clones, 85% to 95% seen once. Sequenced input: naive CD4+ T cells from PBMCs. Sample subset: CD45RA+ positively selected. The receptors were gathered from a man aged 18 to 30 in good health. Some clones in this sample may be carry-over from other donors' samples.

This clone was picked up one time. The V call is TRBV5-4, the J call TRBJ2-7; D unresolved. From germline, CDR1 is SGHNT and CDR2 YYREEE (reference sequence). The CDR3 runs to 14 residues. V lost 2 bases to trimming and J lost 1 base, with 10 bases between them. The CDR3 DNA reads as TGTGCCAGCAGCTTAACTGGGATGTCCTACGAGCAGTACTTC. The encoded protein is CASSLTGMSYEQYF.

The J gene is TRBJ2-6, the V gene TRBV5-1; D may match TRBD1 or TRBD2 (6 bases each). The CDR3 spans 18 residues. V lost 1 base and J 1 base, leaving 15 bases between the germline ends. CDR1 is SGHRS, CDR2 YFSETQ, per germline. The CDR3 DNA is TGCGCCAGCAGCTTGAGTCCGGGGGCCGGGTCTGGGGCCAACGTCCTGACTTTC. It translates to CASSLSPGAGSGANVLTF.

The CDR3 coding sequence is TGTGCCAGCAGTACCGGGACTAGCGGACCACATACGCAGTATTTT. It codes for CASSTGTSGPHTQYF. This sequence joins TRBV2 and TRBJ2-3, with TRBD2 identical over 11 bases. The germline V gene encodes CDR1 SNHLY and CDR2 FYNNEI. The ends lost 5 bases at V and 7 bases at J; junction bases unmatched: 8. The CDR3 has 15 residues.

V and J are TRBV6-5 and TRBJ2-7, with TRBD2 matching 7 bases. Germline V lookup: CDR1 MNHEY, CDR2 SVGAGI. The CDR3 runs 15 residues. The J segment lost 5 bases and the V segment lost 5 bases, leaving 12 bases of the junction unmatched. CDR3 sequence reads: CASSTAGGSRDEQYF. The CDR3, as DNA: TGTGCCAGCAGTACCGCCGGGGGGTCTAGGGACGAGCAGTACTTC.

The chain uses TRBV28 and TRBJ2-7, with 10 bases fitting TRBD2. CDR1 is MDHEN and CDR2 is SYDVKM in the germline V gene. The trim removed 4 bases at V and 2 bases at J, leaving 8 bases unmatched. The CDR3 runs 16 residues. CDR3 nucleotide sequence: TGTGCCAGCAGTTCCTCACCCAGCGGGAGGGCCTACGAGCAGTACTTC. Protein sequence: CASSSSPSGRAYEQYF.

CDR3 sequence reads: CASSRGVQETQYF. In DNA form, the CDR3 reads TGTGCCAGCAGCCGGGGGGTACAAGAGACCCAGTACTTC. V gene TRBV5-5 combines with J gene TRBJ2-5, with 7 positions matching TRBD2. The germline V gene encodes CDR1 SGHKS and CDR2 YYEKEE (reference sequence). The CDR3 length is 13 residues. V was pared by 4 bases and J by 2 bases, with 2 bases of the junction left unmatched. Full variable domain (remainder filled in from reference TRBV5-5 and TRBJ2-5): DAGVTQSPTHLIKTRGQQVTLRCSPISGHKSVSWYQQVLGQGPQFIFQYYEKEERGRGNFPDRFSARQFPNYSSELNVNALLLGDSALYLCASSRGVQETQYFGPGTRLLVL.

The chain recombines TRBV5-8 with TRBJ2-1, with 12 bases lining up with TRBD2. With 2 bases clipped from V and 3 bases from J, the junction kept 3 bases outside the gene matches. The CDR3 extends over 16 amino acids. Germline V gene sequence: CDR1 SGHTS, CDR2 YDEGEE. CDR3 amino acids: CASSLGLAGYYNEQFF. The CDR3 DNA follows: TGTGCCAGCAGCTTAGGACTAGCGGGATACTACAATGAGCAGTTCTTC.

J is TRBJ2-3 and V is TRBV7-2, with D unclear. Trimming stripped 3 bases from V and 4 bases from J, with 11 bases between. The CDR3 runs 14 residues. CDR1 is SGHTA and CDR2 is FQGNSA in the germline V gene. The CDR3 sequence: CASSFTGLADTQYF. CDR3 sequence (DNA): TGTGCCAGCAGCTTCACCGGCCTTGCAGATACGCAGTATTTT.

This chain uses TRBV28 with TRBJ2-3; TRBD1 aligns across 8 bases. This CDR3 is 14 amino acids long. The germline V gene encodes CDR1 MDHEN and CDR2 SYDVKM. Unmatched junction bases numbered 5, after V lost 5 bases and J lost 4 bases. The CDR3 region has the DNA TGTGCCAGCAGTCAGGACAGGGTCGCAGATACGCAGTATTTT. Residues: CASSQDRVADTQYF.

The J gene is TRBJ2-3, the V gene TRBV6-1; D possibly matches TRBD1 or TRBD2 (5 bases each). The V gene's germline CDR1 is MNHNS and CDR2 SASEGT. This CDR3 spans 13 amino acids. V was shortened by 0 bases and J by 9 bases, with 10 bases between the two germline ends. The CDR3 loop is CASSEADWGTQYF. In nucleotides, the CDR3 is TGTGCCAGCAGTGAAGCAGACTGGGGGACGCAGTATTTT.

V usage is TRBV19 and J usage is TRBJ1-1; D is perhaps TRBD1 (5 bases). V dropped 7 bases and J dropped 5 bases, with 20 bases sitting between them. CDR1 is LNHDA and CDR2 is SQIVND in the germline V gene (reference sequence). CDR3 length: 15 amino acids. DNA for the CDR3: TGTGCCAGTACCAACCTGGGAGGGGAAATGACTGAAGCTTTCTTT. It specifies CASTNLGGEMTEAFF.

This chain connects TRBV27 to TRBJ2-7, with 7 bases lining up with TRBD2. The CDR3 totals 12 residues. Germline trimming cut 6 bases from V and 6 bases from J; bases unmatched to any gene: 5. Germline-derived CDR1 and CDR2 are MNHEY and SMNVEV (reference sequence). This chain's CDR3 is CASSRGLREQYF. CDR3 nucleotide sequence: TGTGCCAGCAGCCGGGGACTACGCGAGCAGTACTTC.

The sample holds a few counts of this clone. This chain joins TRBV25-1 and TRBJ2-1; the match to TRBD2 covers 8 bases. V lost 6 bases and J lost 12; bases outside the gene matches: 10. CDR3 size: 13 residues. Per germline, CDR1 MGHDK and CDR2 SYGVNS. Written as DNA, the CDR3 is TGTGCCAGCAGAGCGGGAGTCGGGGCTGGGCAGTTCTTC. Translated, it gives CASRAGVGAGQFF.

V is TRBV2 and J is TRBJ2-1, with D possibly being TRBD2 (6 bases). Looked up from germline, CDR1 is SNHLY and CDR2 is FYNNEI. Trimming cost V 11 bases and J 10 bases, with 21 bases left between them. The CDR3 covers 13 residues. This chain's CDR3 is CALVPQEGNEQFF. CDR3 nucleotides: TGTGCCTTGGTCCCCCAGGAGGGAAACGAGCAGTTCTTC.

CDR3 DNA: TGTGCCACCCGGACAGGGCAGGACGAGCAGTACTTC. Translation: CATRTGQDEQYF. The genes are TRBV19 and TRBJ2-7; TRBD1 agrees at 8 bases. J was trimmed by 5 bases and V by 10 bases; bases with no gene match: 7. There are 12 residues in the CDR3. Germline CDR1 and CDR2: LNHDA and SQIVND (reference sequence).

The chain uses TRBV5-4 and TRBJ2-1; possible D gene TRBD2, 5 bases. V was trimmed by 4 bases and J by 2 bases, leaving 13 bases between them. The CDR3 has 15 amino acids. The germline V gene encodes CDR1 SGHNT and CDR2 YYREEE (reference sequence). The DNA of the CDR3 is TGTGCCAGCAGCCCGGGTCAGCGGACCTACAATGAGCAGTTCTTC. Translation: CASSPGQRTYNEQFF.

The chain recombines TRBV5-6 with TRBJ2-7, with D perhaps matching TRBD1 or TRBD2 (5 bases each). Trimming pared 4 bases from V and 1 base from J, leaving 15 bases between. Germline CDR1 SGHDT, CDR2 YYEEEE. CDR3 length equals 15 residues. In nucleotides, the CDR3 is TGTGCCAGCAGCGGTGGGGGACGGCTGTCCTACGAGCAGTACTTC. Its protein is CASSGGGRLSYEQYF.